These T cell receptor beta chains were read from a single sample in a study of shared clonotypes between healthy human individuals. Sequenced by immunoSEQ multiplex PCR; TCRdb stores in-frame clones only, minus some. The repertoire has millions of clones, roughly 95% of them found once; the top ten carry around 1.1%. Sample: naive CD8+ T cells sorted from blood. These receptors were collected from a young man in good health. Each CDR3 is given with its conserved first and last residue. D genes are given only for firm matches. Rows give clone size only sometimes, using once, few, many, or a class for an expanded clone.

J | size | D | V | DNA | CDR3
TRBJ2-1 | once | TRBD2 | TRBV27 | TGTGCCAGCGCCGGACTAGCGGGAGAAAAGGGCCCTGGGAATGAGCAGTTCTTC | CASAGLAGEKGPGNEQFF
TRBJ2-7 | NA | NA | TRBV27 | TGTGCCAGCAGTCCATCCCTTGGGGAATACCACTACGAGCAGTACTTC | CASSPSLGEYHYEQYF
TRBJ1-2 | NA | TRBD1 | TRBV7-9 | TGTGCCAGCACCCCCGGGGACAGGGAAGAATTTCGGAAGGGCTACACCTTC | CASTPGDREEFRKGYTF
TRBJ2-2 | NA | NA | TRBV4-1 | TGCGCCAGCAGCCAAGTACTCATCACCGGGGAGCTGTTTTTT | CASSQVLITGELFF
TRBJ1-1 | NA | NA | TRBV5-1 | TGCGCCAGCAGCCAACTCGGGGGGCTGGAAGCTTTCTTT | CASSQLGGLEAFF
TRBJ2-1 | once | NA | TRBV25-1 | TGTGCCAGCAGTGAATCTGAGGGCACTCACAATGAGCAGTTCTTC | CASSESEGTHNEQFF
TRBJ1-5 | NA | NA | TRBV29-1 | TGCAGCGTTTCCCCCCAGGGATCCCGTCAGCCCCAGCATTTT | CSVSPQGSRQPQHF
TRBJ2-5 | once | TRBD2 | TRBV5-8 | TGTGCCAGCAGCCCGGGACTAGCGGGTTACCAAGAGACCCAGTACTTC | CASSPGLAGYQETQYF
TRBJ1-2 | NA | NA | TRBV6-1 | TGTGCCAGCAGTGATTTAGTAGACAGCAACTATGGCTACACCTTC | CASSDLVDSNYGYTF
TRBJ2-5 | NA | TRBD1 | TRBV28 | TGTGCCAGCAGTTATTCCGTACAGGGGACCGAGGAGACCCAGTACTTC | CASSYSVQGTEETQYF
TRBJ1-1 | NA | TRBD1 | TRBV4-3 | TGCGCCAGCAGCCAGGACAGGGGAGTAGGAACTGAAGCTTTCTTT | CASSQDRGVGTEAFF
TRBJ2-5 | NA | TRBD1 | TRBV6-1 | TGTGCCAGCAGTGTAGGACAGGGGGCGACGGAAGAGACCCAGTACTTC | CASSVGQGATEETQYF
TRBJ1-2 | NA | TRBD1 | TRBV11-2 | TGTGCCAGCAGTTTCACAGGGGGCGACTATGGCTACACCTTC | CASSFTGGDYGYTF
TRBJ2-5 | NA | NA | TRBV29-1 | TGCAGCGTCTTGTGGGGGCAAAATCGAGAGACCCAGTACTTC | CSVLWGQNRETQYF
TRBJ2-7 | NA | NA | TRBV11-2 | TGTGCCAGCAGCTTTGGTGGGTCGACCTCCTACGAGCAGTACTTC | CASSFGGSTSYEQYF
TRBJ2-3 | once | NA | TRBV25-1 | TGTGCCAGCAGTGAATTGGGGGCAGGGGATAAAGGAGATACGCAGTATTTT | CASSELGAGDKGDTQYF
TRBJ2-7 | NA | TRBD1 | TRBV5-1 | TGCGCCAGCAGCTTAGGTGGGACAGAGTACGAGCAGTACTTC | CASSLGGTEYEQYF
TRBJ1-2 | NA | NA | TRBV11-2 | TGTGCCAGCAGCTTAGGAGGCAACTATGGCTACACCTTC | CASSLGGNYGYTF
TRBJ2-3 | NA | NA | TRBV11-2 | TGTGCCAGCAGCTTATATCAAGGAGATACGCAGTATTTT | CASSLYQGDTQYF
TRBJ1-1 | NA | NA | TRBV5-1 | TGCGCCAGCAGCTATGGCCCCATGGACGGAGATGGTGCTGAAGCTTTCTTT | CASSYGPMDGDGAEAFF